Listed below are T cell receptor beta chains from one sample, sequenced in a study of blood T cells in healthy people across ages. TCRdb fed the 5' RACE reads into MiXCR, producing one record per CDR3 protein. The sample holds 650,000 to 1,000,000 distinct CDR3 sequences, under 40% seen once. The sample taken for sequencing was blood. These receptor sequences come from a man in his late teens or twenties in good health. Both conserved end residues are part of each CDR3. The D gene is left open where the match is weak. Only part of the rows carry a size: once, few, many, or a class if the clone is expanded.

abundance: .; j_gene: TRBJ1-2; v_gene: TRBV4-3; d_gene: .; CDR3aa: CASSPDWRPTNEGYTF; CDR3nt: TGCGCCAGCAGCCCCGACTGGCGGCCGACTAACGAGGGCTACACCTTC
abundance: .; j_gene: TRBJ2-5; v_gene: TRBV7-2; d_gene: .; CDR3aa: CASSHSLGLYNEQYF; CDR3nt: TGTGCCAGCAGCCACTCTTTGGGGCTCTACAATGAGCAGTACTTC
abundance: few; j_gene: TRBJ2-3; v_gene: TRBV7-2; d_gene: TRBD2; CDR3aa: CASSPGTSGGPPGDTQYF; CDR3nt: TGTGCCAGCAGCCCCGGGACTAGCGGGGGCCCTCCGGGAGATACGCAGTATTTT
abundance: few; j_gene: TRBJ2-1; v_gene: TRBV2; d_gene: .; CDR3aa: CASSEIDARAYNEQFF; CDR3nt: TGTGCCAGCAGTGAAATTGACGCACGGGCGTACAATGAGCAGTTCTTC
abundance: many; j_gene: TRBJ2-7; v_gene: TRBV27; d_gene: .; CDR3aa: CASSSGQYYEQYF; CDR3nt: TGTGCCAGCAGTTCCGGACAGTACTACGAGCAGTACTTC
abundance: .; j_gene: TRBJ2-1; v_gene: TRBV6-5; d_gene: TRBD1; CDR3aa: CASSSDLGQGEFF; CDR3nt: TGTGCCAGCAGTTCCGATCTTGGACAGGGGGAGTTCTTC
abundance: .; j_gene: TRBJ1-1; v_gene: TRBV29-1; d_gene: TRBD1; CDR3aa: CSVVPGQSYTEAFF; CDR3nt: TGCAGCGTTGTCCCGGGACAGTCCTACACTGAAGCTTTCTTT
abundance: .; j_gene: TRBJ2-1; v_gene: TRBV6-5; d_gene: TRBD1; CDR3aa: CASSGDRGTYNEQFF; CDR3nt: TGTGCCAGCAGTGGGGACAGGGGAACCTACAATGAGCAGTTCTTC
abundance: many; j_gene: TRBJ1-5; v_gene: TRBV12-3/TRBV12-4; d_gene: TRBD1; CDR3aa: CASTKGDRETPQHF; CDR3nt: TGTGCCAGCACCAAGGGGGACAGGGAAACGCCCCAGCATTTT
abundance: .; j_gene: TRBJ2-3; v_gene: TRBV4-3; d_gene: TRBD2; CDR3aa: CASSQDPTSGVTRDTQYF; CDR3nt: TGCGCCAGCAGCCAAGATCCGACTAGCGGGGTCACCAGGGATACGCAGTATTTT
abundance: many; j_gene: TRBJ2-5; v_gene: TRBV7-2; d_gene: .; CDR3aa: CASSLDYEKTQYF; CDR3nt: TGTGCCAGCAGCTTAGATTACGAGAAGACCCAGTACTTC
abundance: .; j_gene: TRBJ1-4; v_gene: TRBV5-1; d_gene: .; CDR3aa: CASGSDGFNEKLFF; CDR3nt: TGCGCCAGCGGCTCGGACGGCTTTAATGAAAAACTGTTTTTT
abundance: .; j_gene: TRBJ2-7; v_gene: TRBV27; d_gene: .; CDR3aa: CASSGAMGEQYF; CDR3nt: TGTGCCAGCAGTGGGGCCATGGGCGAGCAGTACTTC
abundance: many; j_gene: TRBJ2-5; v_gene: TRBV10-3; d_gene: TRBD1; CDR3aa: CAISEGPTGDRETQYF; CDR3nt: TGTGCCATCAGTGAAGGGCCGACAGGGGATAGAGAGACCCAGTACTTC
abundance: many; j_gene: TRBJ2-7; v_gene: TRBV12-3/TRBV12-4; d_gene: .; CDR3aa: CASSFSSHSYEQYF; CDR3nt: TGTGCCAGCAGTTTCAGCTCCCACAGCTACGAGCAGTACTTC
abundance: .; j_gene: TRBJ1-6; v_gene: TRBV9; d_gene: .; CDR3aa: CASSVGGGSSPPHF; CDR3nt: .
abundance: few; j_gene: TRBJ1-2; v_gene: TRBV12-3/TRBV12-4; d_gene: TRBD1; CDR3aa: CASSPQQTGAHGYTF; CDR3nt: TGTGCCAGCAGTCCACAACAGACAGGGGCCCATGGCTACACCTTC
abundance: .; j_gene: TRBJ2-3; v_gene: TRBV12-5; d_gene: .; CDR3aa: CASGPPGAGATDTQYF; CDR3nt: TGTGCTAGTGGTCCCCCCGGCGCGGGGGCGACAGATACGCAGTATTTT
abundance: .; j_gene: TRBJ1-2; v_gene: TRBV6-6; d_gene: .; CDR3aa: CASKKQDSLYGYTF; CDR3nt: TGTGCCAGCAAGAAGCAGGACTCGCTCTATGGCTACACCTTC
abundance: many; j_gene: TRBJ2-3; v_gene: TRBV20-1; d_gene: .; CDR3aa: CSAVTDTQYF; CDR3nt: TGCAGTGCCGTCACAGATACGCAGTATTTT